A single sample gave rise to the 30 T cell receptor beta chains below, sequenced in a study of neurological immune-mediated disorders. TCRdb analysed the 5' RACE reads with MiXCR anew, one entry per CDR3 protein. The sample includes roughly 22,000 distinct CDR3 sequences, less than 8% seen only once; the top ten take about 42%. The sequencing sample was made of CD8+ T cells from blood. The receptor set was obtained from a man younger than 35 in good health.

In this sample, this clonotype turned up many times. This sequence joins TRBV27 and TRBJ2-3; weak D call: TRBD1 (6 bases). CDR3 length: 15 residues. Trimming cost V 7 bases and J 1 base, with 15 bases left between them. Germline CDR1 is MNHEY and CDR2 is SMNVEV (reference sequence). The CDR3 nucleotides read TGTGCCAGCAATATAGGGGGAAGCCGCACAGATACGCAGTATTTT. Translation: CASNIGGSRTDTQYF.

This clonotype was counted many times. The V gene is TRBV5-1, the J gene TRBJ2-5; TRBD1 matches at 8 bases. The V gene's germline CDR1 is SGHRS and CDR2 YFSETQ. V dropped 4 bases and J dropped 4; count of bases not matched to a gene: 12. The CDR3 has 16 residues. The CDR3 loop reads CASSVDRVGVPETQYF. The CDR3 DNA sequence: TGCGCCAGCAGCGTGGACAGGGTTGGGGTTCCAGAGACCCAGTACTTC.

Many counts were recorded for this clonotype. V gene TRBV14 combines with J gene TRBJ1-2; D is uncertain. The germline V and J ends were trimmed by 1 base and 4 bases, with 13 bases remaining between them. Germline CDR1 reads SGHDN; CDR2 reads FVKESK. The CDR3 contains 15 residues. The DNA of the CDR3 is TGTGCCAGCAGCCAAGTTCTCGGTTCCGCCTATGGCTACACCTTC. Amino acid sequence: CASSQVLGSAYGYTF. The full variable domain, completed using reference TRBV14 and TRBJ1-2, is EAGVTQFPSHSVIEKGQTVTLRCDPISGHDNLYWYRRVMGKEIKFLLHFVKESKQDESGMPNNRFLAERTGGTYSTLKVQPAELEDSGVYFCASSQVLGSAYGYTFGSGTRLTVV.

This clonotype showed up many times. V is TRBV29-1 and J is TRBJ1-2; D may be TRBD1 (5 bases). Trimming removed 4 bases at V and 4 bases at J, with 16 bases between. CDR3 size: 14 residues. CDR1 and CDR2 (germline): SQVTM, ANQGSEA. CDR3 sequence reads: CSVVLATAPYGYTF. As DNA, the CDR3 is TGCAGCGTTGTGTTGGCGACAGCCCCCTATGGCTACACCTTC.

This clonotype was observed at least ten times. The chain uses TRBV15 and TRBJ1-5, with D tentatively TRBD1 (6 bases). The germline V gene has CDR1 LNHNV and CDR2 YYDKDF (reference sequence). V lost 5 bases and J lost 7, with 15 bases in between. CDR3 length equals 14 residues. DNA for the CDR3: TGTGCCACCAGCCCCGGGGGCGACATGCAGCCCCAGCATTTT. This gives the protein CATSPGGDMQPQHF.

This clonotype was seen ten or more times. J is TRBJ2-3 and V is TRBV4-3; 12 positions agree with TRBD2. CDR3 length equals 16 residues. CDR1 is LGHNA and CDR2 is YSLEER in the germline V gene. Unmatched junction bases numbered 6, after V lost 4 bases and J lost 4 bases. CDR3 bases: TGCGCCAGCAGCCCTAACCCTAGCGGGGGGGCAGATACGCAGTATTTT. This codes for CASSPNPSGGADTQYF.

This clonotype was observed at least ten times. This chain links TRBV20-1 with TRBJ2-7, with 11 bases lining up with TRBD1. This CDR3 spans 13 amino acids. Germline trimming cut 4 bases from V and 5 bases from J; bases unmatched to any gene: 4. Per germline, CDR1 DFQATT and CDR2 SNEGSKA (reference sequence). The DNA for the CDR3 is TGCAGTGCTATTTGGGACAGGGGGGACGAGCAGTACTTC. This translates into CSAIWDRGDEQYF.

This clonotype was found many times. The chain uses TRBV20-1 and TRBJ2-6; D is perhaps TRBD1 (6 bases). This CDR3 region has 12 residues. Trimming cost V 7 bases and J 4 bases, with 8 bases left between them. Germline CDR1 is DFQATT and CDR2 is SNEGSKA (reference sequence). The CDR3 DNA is TGCAGTGGGACAGACGGGGCCAACGTCCTGACTTTC. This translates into CSGTDGANVLTF.

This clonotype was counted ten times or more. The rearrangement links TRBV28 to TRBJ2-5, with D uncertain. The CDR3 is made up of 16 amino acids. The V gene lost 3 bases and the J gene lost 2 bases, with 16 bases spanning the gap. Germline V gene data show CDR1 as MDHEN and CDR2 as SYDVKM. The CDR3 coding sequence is TGTGCCAGCAGTTTCCAAAGCCGTAATACACAAGAGACCCAGTACTTC. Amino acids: CASSFQSRNTQETQYF.

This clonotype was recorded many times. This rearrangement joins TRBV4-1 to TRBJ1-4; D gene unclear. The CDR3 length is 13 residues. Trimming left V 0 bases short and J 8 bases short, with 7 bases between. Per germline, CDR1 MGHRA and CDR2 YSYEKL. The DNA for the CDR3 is TGCGCCAGCAGCCAAGATTCGGTGGAAAAACTGTTTTTT. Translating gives CASSQDSVEKLFF.

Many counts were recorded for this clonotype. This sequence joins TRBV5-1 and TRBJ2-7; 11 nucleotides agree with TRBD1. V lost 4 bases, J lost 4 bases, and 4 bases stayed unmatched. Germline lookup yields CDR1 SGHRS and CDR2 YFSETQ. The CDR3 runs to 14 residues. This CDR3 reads CASSLGQGVYEQYF. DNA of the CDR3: TGCGCCAGCAGCCTGGGACAGGGGGTGTACGAGCAGTACTTC.

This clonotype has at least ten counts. Here the CDR3 DNA reads TGTGCCAGCAGCCGAGGGGAGACCCAGTACTTC. This codes for CASSRGETQYF. V is TRBV14 and J is TRBJ2-5; D might be TRBD2 (5 bases). V was pared by 4 bases and J by 5 bases, with 5 bases between. This CDR3 region has 11 residues. The germline V gene encodes CDR1 SGHDN and CDR2 FVKESK.

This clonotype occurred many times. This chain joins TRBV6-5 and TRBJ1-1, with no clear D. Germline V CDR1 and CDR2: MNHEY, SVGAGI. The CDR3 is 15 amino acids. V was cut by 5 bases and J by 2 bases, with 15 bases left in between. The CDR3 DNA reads TGTGCCAGCAGTAACTTCGGACCGGACAACACTGAAGCTTTCTTT. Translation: CASSNFGPDNTEAFF.

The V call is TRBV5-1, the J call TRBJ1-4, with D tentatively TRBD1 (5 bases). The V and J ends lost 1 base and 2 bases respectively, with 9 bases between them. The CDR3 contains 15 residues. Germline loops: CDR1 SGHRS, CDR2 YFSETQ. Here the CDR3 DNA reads TGCGCCAGCAGCTTGCAGGGTGTCACTAATGAAAAACTGTTTTTT. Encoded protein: CASSLQGVTNEKLFF.

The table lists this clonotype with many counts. CDR3 sequence (DNA): TGCGCCAGCAGCCATCCCCCGGGAACTGAAGCTTTCTTT. Translation gives CASSHPPGTEAFF. The chain joins TRBV5-1 to TRBJ1-1; D unclear. Trimming left V 4 bases short and J 5 bases short, with 12 bases between. Germline V gene sequence: CDR1 SGHRS, CDR2 YFSETQ. The CDR3 loop spans 13 amino acids.

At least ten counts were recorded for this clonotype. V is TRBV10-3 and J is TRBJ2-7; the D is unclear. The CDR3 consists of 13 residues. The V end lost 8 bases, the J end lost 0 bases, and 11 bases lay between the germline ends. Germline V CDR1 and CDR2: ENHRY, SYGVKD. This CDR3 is CAILAESSYEQYF. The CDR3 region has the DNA TGTGCCATCCTGGCGGAGAGCTCCTACGAGCAGTACTTC.

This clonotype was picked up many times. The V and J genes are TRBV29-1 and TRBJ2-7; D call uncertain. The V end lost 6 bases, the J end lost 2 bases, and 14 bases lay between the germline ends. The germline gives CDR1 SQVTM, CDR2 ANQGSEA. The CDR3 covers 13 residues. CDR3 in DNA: TGCAGCGTGGCCCCAGGTGAAACCTACGAGCAGTACTTC. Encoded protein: CSVAPGETYEQYF.

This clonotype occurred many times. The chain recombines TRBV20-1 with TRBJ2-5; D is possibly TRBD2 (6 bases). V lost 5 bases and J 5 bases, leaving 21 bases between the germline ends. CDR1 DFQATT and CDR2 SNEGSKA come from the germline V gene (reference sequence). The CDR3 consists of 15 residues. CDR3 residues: CSAPTGVPSWETQYF. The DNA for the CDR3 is TGCAGTGCTCCCACGGGGGTTCCCTCTTGGGAGACCCAGTACTTC.

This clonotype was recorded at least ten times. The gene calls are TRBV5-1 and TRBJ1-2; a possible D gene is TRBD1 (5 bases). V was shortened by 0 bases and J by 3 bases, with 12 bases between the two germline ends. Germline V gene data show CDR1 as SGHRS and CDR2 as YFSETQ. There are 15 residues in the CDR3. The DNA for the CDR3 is TGCGCCAGCAGCTTGGGAGACAGAAGGGACTATGGCTACACCTTC. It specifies CASSLGDRRDYGYTF.

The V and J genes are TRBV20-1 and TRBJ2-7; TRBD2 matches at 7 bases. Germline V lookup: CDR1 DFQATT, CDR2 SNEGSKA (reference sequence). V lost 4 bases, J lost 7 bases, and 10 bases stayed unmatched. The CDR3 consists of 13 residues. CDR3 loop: CSAILAGVWEQYF. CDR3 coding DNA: TGCAGTGCTATCTTAGCGGGTGTATGGGAGCAGTACTTC.

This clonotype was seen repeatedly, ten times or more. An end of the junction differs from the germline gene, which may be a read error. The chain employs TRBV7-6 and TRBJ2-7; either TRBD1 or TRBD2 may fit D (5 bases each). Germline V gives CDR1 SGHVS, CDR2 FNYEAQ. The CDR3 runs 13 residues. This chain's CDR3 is CASQGETSDEQYF. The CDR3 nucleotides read TGTGCCAGCCAAGGGGAGACCTCCGACGAGCAGTACTTC. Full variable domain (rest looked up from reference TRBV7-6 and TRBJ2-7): GAGVSQSPRYKVTKRGQDVALRCDPISGHVSLYWYRQALGQGPEFLTYFNYEAQQDKSGLPNDRFSAERPEGSISTLTIQRTEQRDSAMYRCASQGETSDEQYFGPGTRLTVT.

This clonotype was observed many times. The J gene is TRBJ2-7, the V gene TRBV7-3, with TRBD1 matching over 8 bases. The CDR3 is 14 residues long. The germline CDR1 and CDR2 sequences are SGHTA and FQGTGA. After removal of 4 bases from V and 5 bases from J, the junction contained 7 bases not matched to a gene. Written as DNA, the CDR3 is TGTGCCAGCAGCTCAAGCGGACAGGGCCACGAGCAGTACTTC. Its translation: CASSSSGQGHEQYF.

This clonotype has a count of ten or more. The CDR3 DNA follows: TGCGCCAGCAGAGGGCTCTCTGGAAACACCATATATTTT. Its translation: CASRGLSGNTIYF. The chain couples TRBV5-1 to TRBJ1-3; no firm D call. V was pared by 5 bases and J by 0 bases, with 6 bases between. This CDR3 has 13 amino acids. The V gene's germline CDR1 is SGHRS and CDR2 YFSETQ.

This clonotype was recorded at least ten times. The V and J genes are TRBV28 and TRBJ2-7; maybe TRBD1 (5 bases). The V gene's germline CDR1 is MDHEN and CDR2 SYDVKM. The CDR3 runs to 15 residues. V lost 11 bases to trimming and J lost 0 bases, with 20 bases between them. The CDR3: CASLSLTETSYEQYF. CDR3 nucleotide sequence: TGTGCCTCCCTCTCCCTGACAGAAACCTCCTACGAGCAGTACTTC.

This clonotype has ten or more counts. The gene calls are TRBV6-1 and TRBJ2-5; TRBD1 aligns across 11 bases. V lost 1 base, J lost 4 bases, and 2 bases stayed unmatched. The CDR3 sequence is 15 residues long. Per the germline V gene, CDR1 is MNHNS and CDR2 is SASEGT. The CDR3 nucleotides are TGTGCCAGCAGTGAAGGGACAGGGGGCGCAGAGACCCAGTACTTC. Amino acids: CASSEGTGGAETQYF.

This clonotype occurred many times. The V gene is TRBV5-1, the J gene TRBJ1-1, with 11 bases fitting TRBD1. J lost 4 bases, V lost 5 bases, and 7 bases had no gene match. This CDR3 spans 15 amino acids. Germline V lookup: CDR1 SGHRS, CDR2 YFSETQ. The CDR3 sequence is CASRGQGASTTEAFF. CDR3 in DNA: TGCGCCAGCAGAGGACAGGGGGCGAGTACCACTGAAGCTTTCTTT.

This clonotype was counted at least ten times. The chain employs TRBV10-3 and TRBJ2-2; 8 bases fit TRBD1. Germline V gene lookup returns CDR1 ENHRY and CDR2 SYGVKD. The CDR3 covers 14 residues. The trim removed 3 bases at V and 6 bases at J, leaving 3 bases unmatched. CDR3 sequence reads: CAISDNRGSGELFF. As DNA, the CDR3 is TGTGCCATCAGTGATAACAGGGGGTCCGGGGAGCTGTTTTTT.

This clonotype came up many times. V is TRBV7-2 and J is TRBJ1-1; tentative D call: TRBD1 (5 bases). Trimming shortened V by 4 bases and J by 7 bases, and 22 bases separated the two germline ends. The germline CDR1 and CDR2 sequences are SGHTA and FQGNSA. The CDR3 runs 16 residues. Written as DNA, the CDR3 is TGTGCCAGCAGCTCGAACCTCGACAGATTCGCGGGTGAAGCTTTCTTT. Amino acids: CASSSNLDRFAGEAFF.

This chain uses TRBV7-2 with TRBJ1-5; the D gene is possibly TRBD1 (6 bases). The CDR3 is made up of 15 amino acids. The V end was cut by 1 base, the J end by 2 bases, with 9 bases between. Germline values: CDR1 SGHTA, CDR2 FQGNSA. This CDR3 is CASSLEQGGNQPQHF. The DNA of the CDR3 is TGTGCCAGCAGCTTAGAACAGGGTGGCAATCAGCCCCAGCATTTT.

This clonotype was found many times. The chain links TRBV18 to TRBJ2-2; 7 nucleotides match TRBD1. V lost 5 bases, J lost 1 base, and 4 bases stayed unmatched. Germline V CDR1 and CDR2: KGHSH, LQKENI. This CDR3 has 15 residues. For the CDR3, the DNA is TGTGCCAGCTCAGGGACAGTCCAGAACACCGGGGAGCTGTTTTTT. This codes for CASSGTVQNTGELFF.